The next 2 T cell receptor beta chains were all read from a single sample in a study of Graves' ophthalmopathy and Graves' hyperthyroidism. CDR3 regions of TCR beta were amplified from RNA transcripts. HTBI primers were used in a first-round RT-PCR, which preceded a second-round multiplex PCR. TCRdb called the multiplex PCR reads again in MiXCR, with one record for every CDR3 protein. Of about 550,000 distinct CDR3 sequences listed, approximately 35% were seen once; the top ten hold about 4.6%. The sequenced sample was peripheral blood or thyroid tissue (not recorded which). Every receptor here comes from an adult man with Graves' hyperthyroidism.

This clonotype has only a few counts. V and J are TRBV6-5 and TRBJ2-7, with D possibly TRBD1 on 6 matching bases. CDR1 is MNHEY, CDR2 SVGAGI, per germline. Trimming took off 2 bases at V and 1 base at J, with 15 bases between the two ends. The CDR3 runs 16 residues. In DNA form, the CDR3 reads TGTGCCAGCAGTTACAAAACAACAGGGTCATCCTACGAGCAGTACTTC. Amino acid sequence: CASSYKTTGSSYEQYF.

This clonotype has just a few counts. An end of the junction differs from the germline gene, which may be a read error. This chain joins TRBV29-1 and TRBJ2-4, with 12 bases aligning to TRBD2. The length of the CDR3 is 13 residues. The germline V gene has CDR1 SQVTM and CDR2 ANQGSEA. Written as DNA, the CDR3 is TGCAGCGCTGAACTAGCGGGAGGCTACATTCAGTACTTC. Protein product: CSAELAGGYIQYF.